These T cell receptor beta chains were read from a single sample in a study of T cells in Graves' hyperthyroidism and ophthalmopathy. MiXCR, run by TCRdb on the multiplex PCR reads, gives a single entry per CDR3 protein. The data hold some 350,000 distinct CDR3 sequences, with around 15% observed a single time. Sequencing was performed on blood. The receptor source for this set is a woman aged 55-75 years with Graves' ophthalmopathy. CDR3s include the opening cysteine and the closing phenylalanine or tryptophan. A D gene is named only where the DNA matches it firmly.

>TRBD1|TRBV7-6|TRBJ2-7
CASSYYRGLSYEQYF
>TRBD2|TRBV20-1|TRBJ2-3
CSARAFSGSRTDTQYF
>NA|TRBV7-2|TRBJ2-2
CASSSDGSRTGELFF
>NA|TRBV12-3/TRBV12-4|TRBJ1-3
CASSLKGPGSGNTIYF
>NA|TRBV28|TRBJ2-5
CASGRDRAQETQYF
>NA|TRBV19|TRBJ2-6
CASSSHSNDLTF
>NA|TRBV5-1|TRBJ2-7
CASSFAAGMEQYF
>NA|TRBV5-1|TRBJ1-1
CASNSTGRAFF
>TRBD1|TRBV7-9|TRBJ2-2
CASSLGTGSTGELFF
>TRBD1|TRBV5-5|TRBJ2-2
CASSPTGMGTGELFF
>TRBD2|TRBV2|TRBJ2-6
CASSLRGGRNTGANVLTF
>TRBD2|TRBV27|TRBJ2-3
CASSLRGLAVSTDTQYF
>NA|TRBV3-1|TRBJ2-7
CASSQGSSFTYEQYF
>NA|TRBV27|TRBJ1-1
CASSLKGRNTEAFF
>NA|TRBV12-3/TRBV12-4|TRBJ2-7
CASSFLQGRKDF
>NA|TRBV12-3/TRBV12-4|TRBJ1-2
CASSSRYYGYTF
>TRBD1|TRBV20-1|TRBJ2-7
CSARGPGQGNYEQYF
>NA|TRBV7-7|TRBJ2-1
CAVLAFNEQFF
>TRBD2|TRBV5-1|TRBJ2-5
CASRRWPLAGEEETQYF
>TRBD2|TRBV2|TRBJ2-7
CAAGASGESSYEQYF
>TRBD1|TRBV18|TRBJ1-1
CASSPGQVTEAFF
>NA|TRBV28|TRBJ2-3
CASSSPATDTQYF
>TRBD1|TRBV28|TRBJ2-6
CASSRTGGSGANVLTF
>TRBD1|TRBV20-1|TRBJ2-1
CSAPGQGEDEQFF
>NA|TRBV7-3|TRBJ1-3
CASSSGGSGNTIYF
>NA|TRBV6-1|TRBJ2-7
CASSYGGTLYEQYF
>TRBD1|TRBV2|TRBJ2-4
CASSGGQVYIQYF
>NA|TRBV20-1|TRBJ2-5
CSARDEAMVLLTQYF
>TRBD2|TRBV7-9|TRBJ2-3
CASSQPTSGTRNTQYF
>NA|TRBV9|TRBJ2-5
CASSVAVTPETQYF
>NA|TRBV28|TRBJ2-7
CASRTDAYEQYF
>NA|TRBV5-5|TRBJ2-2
CASSSGALGTGELFF
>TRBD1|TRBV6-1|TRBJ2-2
CASTKGQGVDTGELFF
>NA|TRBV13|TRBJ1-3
CASSLDQSGNTIYF
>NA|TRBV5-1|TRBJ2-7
CASSLKGDPGEQYF
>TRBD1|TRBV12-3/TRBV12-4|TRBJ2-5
CASSFIRDRGLQETQYF
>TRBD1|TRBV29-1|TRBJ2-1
CSGGTGDNEQFF
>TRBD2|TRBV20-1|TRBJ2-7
CSATTTSGVLREQYF
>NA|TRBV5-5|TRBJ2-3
CASSPVVGTDTQYF
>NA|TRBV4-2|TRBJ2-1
CASSQAGSNNEQFF
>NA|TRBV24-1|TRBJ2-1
CATSVRDEQFF